The clone carrying this TCR beta chain was detected only a few times. The data originate from a study of identical twins' blood T cells. Via MiXCR, TCRdb re-called the 5' RACE reads, giving one row per CDR3 protein. Of 350,000 to 400,000 distinct CDR3 sequences detected, about 28% appear once; the ten largest clones hold 6.1%. V trimming: 5 bases; J trimming: 4 bases; junction bases outside the gene matches: 5. Germline lookup yields CDR1 MDHEN and CDR2 SYDVKM. This CDR3 is built from 15 residues. The TCR comes from a woman aged 18-55 years in good health. The V gene is TRBV28, the J gene TRBJ2-3; TRBD2 matches 11 bases. Material: PBMCs. The CDR3 reads CASSILAGGSDTQYF. The CDR3 nucleotides read TGTGCCAGCAGTATTCTAGCGGGAGGCTCAGATACGCAGTATTTT.